This T cell receptor beta chain emerged from a study of blood T cells in healthy people across ages. Study-level findings and limits: Measured against age, TCR beta diversity per million T cells decreased in a roughly linear manner.

The germline V gene has CDR1 MGHRA and CDR2 YSYEKL. CDR3 length: 16 residues. Remarks on this clonotype: Its matching antigen is unknown.

Primers used in a second PCR of roughly 7 to 12 cycles were a sample-barcoded 5' primer and a J-beta primer mix. TCRdb re-called the 5' RACE reads through MiXCR, storing one row per CDR3 protein. The repertoire consists of more than 800,000 distinct CDR3 sequences, with around 30% occurring once and the leading ten covering 15% to 20%. The chain combines TRBV4-1 with TRBJ2-7; the match to TRBD2 covers 8 bases. The better agreement between TRBJ2-4 and the DNA end casts doubt on the J call. Sequenced sample: blood. The sequence was obtained from a woman of 80 years or more in good health. The CDR3 loop is CASSQDSAGGGNIQYF. The CDR3 DNA is TGCGCCAGCAGCCAAGATTCTGCGGGAGGAGGAAACATTCAGTACTTC.